Listed here are 30 T cell receptor beta chains from one sample, sequenced in a study of blood T cells in healthy people across ages. Sample-barcoded 5' priming and a J-beta primer mix drove a second PCR of 7 to 11 cycles. TCRdb fed the 5' RACE reads into MiXCR, producing one record per CDR3 protein. The sample contains 1.5 million to 2 million distinct CDR3 sequences, 25% to 30% of which appear only once. The sample was blood. The receptor set was obtained from a woman aged 25 to 39 in good health.

This clonotype showed up just a few times. The chain carries TRBV5-1 and TRBJ2-5; D uncertain. V lost 7 bases and J 3 bases, leaving 13 bases between the germline ends. The CDR3 consists of 13 residues. Germline CDR1 reads SGHRS; CDR2 reads YFSETQ. CDR3 protein: CASAARSEETQYF. The DNA for the CDR3 is TGCGCCAGCGCAGCGAGGTCCGAAGAGACCCAGTACTTC.

The chain couples TRBV20-1 to TRBJ2-7, with D hard to call. The CDR3 has 12 residues. The germline V gene encodes CDR1 DFQATT and CDR2 SNEGSKA (reference sequence). The V end was cut by 5 bases, the J end by 7 bases, with 15 bases between. The CDR3 region has the DNA TGCAGTGCTGGGCCCGCCCCTAGTGAGCAGTACTTC. It encodes CSAGPAPSEQYF.

The gene calls are TRBV12-3 or TRBV12-4 and TRBJ2-5; D is perhaps TRBD1 or TRBD2 (8 bases each). Trimming took 7 bases from V and 7 from J, leaving 25 bases between them. The CDR3 extends over 16 amino acids. The CDR3 region is CASTPAGGQAAWTQYF. CDR3 DNA: TGTGCCAGCACTCCTGCGGGGGGACAGGCAGCGTGGACCCAGTACTTC.

This clonotype was observed a few times. J is TRBJ1-6 and V is TRBV20-1; tentatively, D is TRBD1 (6 bases). The V end lost 4 bases, the J end lost 14 bases, and 12 bases lay between the germline ends. The CDR3 runs to 11 residues. Germline V lookup: CDR1 DFQATT, CDR2 SNEGSKA (reference sequence). The CDR3 bases are TGCAGTGCTATACAGGGTGTCACCCTCCACTTT. Protein product: CSAIQGVTLHF.

About this clonotype itself: A clone one base away is much larger, so this may be a read error. V usage is TRBV9 and J usage is TRBJ2-5; D is unresolved. The CDR3 extends over 15 amino acids. CDR1 is SGDLS and CDR2 is YYNGEE in the germline V gene. The V gene lost 5 bases and the J gene lost 4 bases, with 18 bases spanning the gap. The CDR3 spells CASSATVEGRETQYF. CDR3 DNA: TGTGCCAGCAGTGCCACGGTGGAAGGACGAGAGACCCAGTACTTC.

This clonotype was seen more than once but under ten times. The junction shows a germline mismatch at one end, possibly a read error. This chain joins TRBV2 and TRBJ2-1, with TRBD2 matching over 8 bases. The CDR3 contains 11 residues. Looked up from germline, CDR1 is SNHLY and CDR2 is FYNNEI. The CDR3 is CTSSFSGDPFF. CDR3 DNA sequence: TGTACCAGCAGCTTTAGCGGGGATCCGTTCTTC. The variable domain in full, completed from reference TRBV2 and TRBJ2-1, reads EPEVTQTPSHQVTQMGQEVILRCVPISNHLYFYWYRQILGQKVEFLVSFYNNEISEKSEIFDDQFSVERPDGSNFTLKIRSTKLEDSAMYFCTSSFSGDPFFGPGTRLTVL.

The genes are TRBV18 and TRBJ1-4; D is ambiguous. Trimming took 1 base from V and 5 from J, leaving 8 bases between them. Looked up from germline, CDR1 is KGHSH and CDR2 is LQKENI. This CDR3 contains 14 residues. The CDR3 here is CASSPRSENEKLFF. The DNA of the CDR3 is TGTGCCAGCTCACCACGTTCAGAAAATGAAAAACTGTTTTTT.

On this clonotype itself: Being one base from a much bigger clone, this may be a read error. As the CDR3 is not closed by the conserved phenylalanine or tryptophan, this likely results from a read error. The V call is TRBV5-4, the J call TRBJ2-5; perhaps TRBD2 as D (6 bases). CDR1 and CDR2 from the germline V gene are SGHNT and YYREEE (reference sequence). This CDR3 spans 13 amino acids. V lost 9 bases to trimming and J lost 2 bases, with 14 bases between them. CDR3 loop: CATRRGGQETQYI. In DNA form, the CDR3 reads TGTGCCACCCGGCGGGGAGGTCAAGAGACCCAGTACATC.

This rearrangement joins TRBV30 to TRBJ1-6; TRBD1 is a possible D gene (5 bases). The ends were cut back, 1 base at V and 9 bases at J, with 19 bases in the middle. The V gene's germline CDR1 is GTSNPN and CDR2 SVGIG (reference sequence). This CDR3 has 16 residues. The chain's CDR3 is CAWSGTAGDGISPLHF. The DNA for the CDR3 is TGTGCCTGGAGTGGGACCGCGGGGGATGGGATTTCACCCCTCCACTTT.

V gene TRBV20-1 combines with J gene TRBJ2-2; weak D call: TRBD2 (5 bases). The V gene lost 4 bases and the J gene lost 5 bases, with 5 bases spanning the gap. Germline V gene lookup returns CDR1 DFQATT and CDR2 SNEGSKA (reference sequence). The length of the CDR3 is 11 residues. The CDR3 region is CSATGTGELFF. The CDR3 DNA reads as TGCAGTGCTACGGGGACCGGGGAGCTGTTTTTT.

With regard to this clonotype: This clone may be a read error of a much larger clone one base away. This chain links TRBV18 with TRBJ2-7; the match to TRBD2 covers 8 bases. V shed 5 bases, J shed 10 bases, and the junction held 16 bases outside the gene matches. The CDR3 extends over 15 amino acids. Germline V gene data show CDR1 as KGHSH and CDR2 as LQKENI. The DNA for the CDR3 is TGTGCCAGCTCAACGAACGGGGGGGGAGGAAACACTCAGTACTTC. It specifies CASSTNGGGGNTQYF.

This rearrangement joins TRBV18 to TRBJ2-4; 7 nucleotides line up with TRBD1. Matching the DNA end better, TRBJ2-7 makes the J call doubtful. The CDR3 runs 14 residues. Germline CDR1 KGHSH, CDR2 LQKENI. CDR3 in DNA: TGTGCCAGCTCGCGTACAGGGGAGTATTACGAGCAGTACTTC. Translated, it gives CASSRTGEYYEQYF.

This clonotype was seen more than once but under ten times. In nucleotides, the CDR3 is TGTGCCAGCAGCTTACAGGGACGGGCACAATATGGCTACACCTTC. Protein: CASSLQGRAQYGYTF. The chain uses TRBV5-6 and TRBJ1-2, with D possibly being TRBD1 (6 bases). CDR1 is SGHDT and CDR2 is YYEEEE in the germline V gene. Between the trimmed V and J ends, which lost 2 bases and 5 bases, there was a span of 16 bases. The CDR3 is 15 residues long.

This clonotype showed up just a few times. This chain joins TRBV20-1 and TRBJ2-3; D may correspond to TRBD1 or TRBD2 (5 bases each). Germline V gives CDR1 DFQATT, CDR2 SNEGSKA (reference sequence). The CDR3 loop spans 18 amino acids. The germline V and J ends were trimmed by 3 bases and 1 base, with 23 bases remaining between them. In DNA form, the CDR3 reads TGCAGTGCTAGGGTTCCCCCGGGGCTAGAGGCCCGCACAGATACGCAGTATTTT. Protein product: CSARVPPGLEARTDTQYF.

The gene calls are TRBV18 and TRBJ1-1; no clear D. Germline CDR1 reads KGHSH; CDR2 reads LQKENI. The V end lost 5 bases, the J end lost 0 bases, and 7 bases lay between the germline ends. This CDR3 has 13 residues. This CDR3 reads CASSGEMNTEAFF. CDR3 in DNA: TGTGCCAGCTCAGGGGAAATGAACACTGAAGCTTTCTTT.

The chain has TRBV13 and TRBJ2-7; TRBD1 agrees at 9 bases. The CDR3 totals 13 residues. The trim removed 7 bases at V and 3 bases at J, leaving 4 bases unmatched. The germline V gene encodes CDR1 PRHDT and CDR2 FYEKMQ (reference sequence). Here the CDR3 reads CASKGQGLYEQYF. The CDR3 DNA is TGTGCCAGCAAGGGACAGGGACTCTACGAGCAGTACTTC.

Only a few counts were recorded for this clonotype. The chain uses TRBV28 and TRBJ2-3, with TRBD1 matching 7 bases. CDR1 MDHEN and CDR2 SYDVKM come from the germline V gene. CDR3 size: 15 residues. Unmatched junction bases numbered 11, after V lost 8 bases and J lost 3 bases. CDR3 DNA: TGTGCCAGCGCGGACGGACAGGATCAAACAGATACGCAGTATTTT. Amino acid sequence: CASADGQDQTDTQYF.

This clonotype has just a few counts. This chain links TRBV5-6 with TRBJ2-5; TRBD2 agrees at 8 bases. The germline CDR1 and CDR2 sequences are SGHDT and YYEEEE. The ends lost 5 bases at V and 6 bases at J; junction bases unmatched: 9. The CDR3 has 14 residues. The CDR3 nucleotides are TGTGCCAGCAGTCCCGGGACTAGAGAAAAGACCCAGTACTTC. Translation: CASSPGTREKTQYF.

This chain uses TRBV24-1 with TRBJ1-1; D remains ambiguous. V was cut by 0 bases and J by 6 bases, with 13 bases left in between. This CDR3 contains 15 residues. Looked up from germline, CDR1 is KGHDR and CDR2 is SFDVKD. CDR3 in amino acids: CATSDLWQESSEAFF. In DNA form, the CDR3 reads TGTGCCACCAGTGATTTGTGGCAGGAGTCCTCTGAAGCTTTCTTT.

This rearrangement joins TRBV28 to TRBJ2-7; 8 positions agree with TRBD1. Looked up from germline, CDR1 is MDHEN and CDR2 is SYDVKM. V was clipped by 5 bases and J by 1 base; unmatched bases: 7. CDR3 size: 15 residues. The CDR3 loop is CASSNQGAVSYEQYF. The CDR3 DNA reads TGTGCCAGCAGTAACCAGGGGGCTGTATCCTACGAGCAGTACTTC.

This clonotype occurred a few times. The V and J genes are TRBV3-1 and TRBJ2-2; D is perhaps TRBD1 (6 bases). The V end was cut by 3 bases, the J end by 1 base, with 12 bases between. Germline-derived CDR1 and CDR2 are LGHDT and YNNKEL (reference sequence). The CDR3 is made up of 16 amino acids. CDR3 sequence: CASSQGPGQNTGELFF. The DNA for the CDR3 is TGTGCCAGCAGCCAGGGCCCGGGACAGAACACCGGGGAGCTGTTTTTT.

The rearrangement uses TRBV10-1 and TRBJ2-3; D unclear. The CDR3 totals 14 residues. Germline V gene sequence: CDR1 WNHNN, CDR2 SYGVQD (reference sequence). V dropped 0 bases and J dropped 11 bases, with 15 bases sitting between them. CDR3 protein: CASSESNLGIGQYF. In nucleotides, the CDR3 is TGCGCCAGCAGTGAGTCTAATTTGGGAATTGGGCAGTATTTT.

The chain couples TRBV6-2 or TRBV6-3 to TRBJ1-4; D is unclear. The V and J ends lost 6 bases and 4 bases respectively, with 12 bases between them. The CDR3 extends over 14 amino acids. Germline V gene data show CDR1 as MNHEY and CDR2 as SVGEGT. CDR3 in amino acids: CASRKTAINEKLFF. The CDR3 DNA reads TGTGCCAGCAGGAAGACGGCTATTAATGAAAAACTGTTTTTT.

The chain recombines TRBV18 with TRBJ2-1; D uncertain. The V and J ends lost 3 bases and 8 bases respectively, with 17 bases between them. The germline gives CDR1 KGHSH, CDR2 LQKENI. This CDR3 spans 15 amino acids. The CDR3 nucleotides are TGTGCCAGCTCACCGGGATTCGTGGGTACCCATGAGCAGTTCTTC. This gives the protein CASSPGFVGTHEQFF.

With regard to this clonotype: One base away lies a much larger clone, so this may be a sequencing read error. CDR3 protein: CAIRESGVRYEQYF. The DNA of the CDR3 is TGTGCCATCAGGGAGTCGGGGGTGAGATACGAGCAGTACTTC. The chain employs TRBV10-3 and TRBJ2-5; TRBD2 might be the D (6 bases). The DNA end is more similar to TRBJ2-7, so the J call may be wrong. This CDR3 region has 14 residues. CDR1 is ENHRY and CDR2 is SYGVKD in the germline V gene.

This clonotype was recorded at least ten times. The chain employs TRBV5-1 and TRBJ2-3; possibly TRBD1 or TRBD2 for D (5 bases each). The CDR3 length is 17 residues. V was pared by 0 bases and J by 6 bases, with 20 bases between. Germline values: CDR1 SGHRS, CDR2 YFSETQ. The CDR3 DNA reads as TGCGCCAGCAGCTTGGCCAGAGCGGTAACAGGTTCGGATACGCAGTATTTT. This translates into CASSLARAVTGSDTQYF.

This clonotype was counted between two and nine times. The rearrangement uses TRBV6-5 and TRBJ2-4, with D perhaps given as TRBD1 or TRBD2 (5 bases each). Near its end, the DNA agrees better with TRBJ2-7, so the J call may be wrong. Germline assignment: CDR1 MNHEY and CDR2 SVGAGI. CDR3 length: 15 amino acids. The CDR3 DNA reads as TGTGCCAGCAGTTCCCTGGGACGGAGCCTCTACGAGCAGTACTTC. This sequence encodes CASSSLGRSLYEQYF.

This clonotype was counted at least ten times. The CDR3 DNA sequence: TGTGCCAGCAGCTTGTTTGGACGGGGAGAGACCCAGTACTTC. This codes for CASSLFGRGETQYF. This chain links TRBV7-9 with TRBJ2-5; tentative D call: TRBD2 (5 bases). Trimming cost V 3 bases and J 4 bases, with 12 bases left between them. Germline V gene sequence: CDR1 SEHNR, CDR2 FQNEAQ (reference sequence). This CDR3 comprises 14 residues. Full variable domain (outside the CDR3, taken from reference TRBV7-9 and TRBJ2-5): DTGVSQNPRHKITKRGQNVTFRCDPISEHNRLYWYRQTLGQGPEFLTYFQNEAQLEKSRLLSDRFSAERPKGSFSTLEIQRTEQGDSAMYLCASSLFGRGETQYFGPGTRLLVL.

In its sample, this clonotype was seen many times. The V and J genes are TRBV24-1 and TRBJ1-2, with D perhaps matching TRBD1 (6 bases). CDR1 is KGHDR, CDR2 SFDVKD, per germline. Trimming removed 5 bases from V and 3 bases from J, with 9 bases in between. This CDR3 region has 13 residues. The CDR3 nucleotides read TGTGCCACCAGTGGGGGGCCGGACTATGGCTACACCTTC. Translated: CATSGGPDYGYTF.

This clonotype appeared a few times. V is TRBV12-3 or TRBV12-4 and J is TRBJ2-1; TRBD2 might be the D (6 bases). The ends were cut back, 5 bases at V and 8 bases at J, with 22 bases in the middle. This CDR3 has 16 amino acids. As DNA, the CDR3 is TGTGCCAGCAGTGGAGGGCCAGGCGCGGGTATTGATGAGCAGTTCTTC. Translating it yields CASSGGPGAGIDEQFF.